This passage covers 9 T cell receptor beta chains from one sample sequenced in a study of cytomegalovirus exposure and HLA in healthy donors. Data came from immunoSEQ multiplex PCR; TCRdb stores just in-frame clones and leaves some out. The profile shows about 260,000 clones, 80% to 95% of them singletons. The sequencing input was PBMCs. All receptors come from a woman aged 25 to 39 in good health and CMV-seronegative.

V gene TRBV6-5 combines with J gene TRBJ2-5; no definite D call. The CDR3 is made up of 13 amino acids. Germline assignment: CDR1 MNHEY and CDR2 SVGAGI. V lost 2 bases and J 4 bases, leaving 8 bases between the germline ends. The CDR3 bases are TGTGCCAGCAGTTACCGAGTCGGAGAGACCCAGTACTTC. Protein sequence: CASSYRVGETQYF.

The chain is built from TRBV15 and TRBJ1-4; D is uncertain. V dropped 9 bases and J dropped 0 bases, with 11 bases sitting between them. The CDR3 runs 14 residues. The germline V gene encodes CDR1 LNHNV and CDR2 YYDKDF (reference sequence). The CDR3 protein is CATTKAATNEKLFF. The CDR3 region has the DNA TGTGCCACGACCAAAGCAGCAACTAATGAAAAACTGTTTTTT.

The J gene is TRBJ1-3, the V gene TRBV7-2, with 7 bases that match TRBD1. The CDR3 has 17 amino acids. V gave up 1 base and J gave up 0 bases; unmatched junction bases: 6. The germline V gene encodes CDR1 SGHTA and CDR2 FQGNSA. CDR3 sequence reads: CASSLVQGPGSGNTIYF. CDR3 in DNA: TGTGCCAGCAGCTTAGTACAGGGGCCGGGCTCTGGAAACACCATATATTTT.

The chain couples TRBV7-2 to TRBJ2-7, with 7 bases that match TRBD2. The germline gives CDR1 SGHTA, CDR2 FQGNSA. The CDR3 spans 13 residues. After removal of 1 base from V and 6 bases from J, the junction contained 3 bases not matched to a gene. The CDR3 region has the DNA TGTGCCAGCAGCTTAGGGCGGGAGTTCGAGCAGTACTTC. This translates into CASSLGREFEQYF. Full variable domain (rest looked up from reference TRBV7-2 and TRBJ2-7): GAGVSQSPSNKVTEKGKDVELRCDPISGHTALYWYRQSLGQGLEFLIYFQGNSAPDKSGLPSDRFSAERTGGSVSTLTIQRTQQEDSAVYLCASSLGREFEQYFGPGTRLTVT.

CDR3 sequence: CASSEYDSIPYNEQFF. In DNA form, the CDR3 reads TGTGCCAGCAGTGAATACGACAGCATCCCCTACAATGAGCAGTTCTTC. The V and J genes are TRBV25-1 and TRBJ2-1, with D maybe TRBD1 (5 bases). The CDR3 runs to 16 residues. Trimming removed 0 bases from V and 2 bases from J, with 11 bases in between. Germline values: CDR1 MGHDK, CDR2 SYGVNS.

The CDR3 loop is CASSETGGDDYGYTF. Written as DNA, the CDR3 is TGTGCCAGCAGTGAGACAGGGGGCGACGACTATGGCTACACCTTC. The chain joins TRBV6-1 to TRBJ1-2; 10 bases fit TRBD1. The J segment lost 3 bases and the V segment lost 3 bases, leaving 4 bases of the junction unmatched. CDR3 size: 15 residues. The germline CDR1 and CDR2 sequences are MNHNS and SASEGT.

The chain couples TRBV19 to TRBJ1-5; no clear D gene. Germline V gene data show CDR1 as LNHDA and CDR2 as SQIVND (reference sequence). V dropped 1 base and J dropped 3 bases, with 7 bases sitting between them. This CDR3 is 14 amino acids long. CDR3 DNA sequence: TGTGCCAGTAGTATAGGAGGGCACAATCAGCCCCAGCATTTT. Translated, it gives CASSIGGHNQPQHF.

The gene calls are TRBV18 and TRBJ2-7; 8 bases map to TRBD2. The CDR3 has 15 amino acids. Germline loops: CDR1 KGHSH, CDR2 LQKENI. With 5 bases clipped from V and 5 bases from J, the junction kept 11 bases outside the gene matches. The CDR3: CASSSPGGGFNEQYF. The CDR3 DNA is TGTGCCAGCTCATCCCCGGGCGGGGGGTTCAACGAGCAGTACTTC.

This sequence joins TRBV10-3 and TRBJ2-5; D is unclear. V was shortened by 0 bases and J by 3 bases, with 11 bases between the two germline ends. CDR1 and CDR2 (germline): ENHRY, SYGVKD. This CDR3 has 15 amino acids. This chain's CDR3 is CAISESGRDKETQYF. CDR3 DNA: TGTGCCATCAGTGAGTCGGGAAGGGATAAAGAGACCCAGTACTTC.